What follows is one T cell receptor (beta chain) and its context. This specimen comes from a study of shared clonotypes between healthy human individuals. The method was immunoSEQ multiplex PCR; TCRdb's version includes in-frame clones alone and lacks a portion of them. Among 550,000 to 850,000 clones listed, approximately 79% were seen once. V gave up 4 bases and J gave up 0 bases, with 8 bases separating them. Germline lookup yields CDR1 SGHNT and CDR2 YYREEE (reference sequence). CDR3 length equals 13 residues. The clonotype comes from a woman younger than 45 in good health. The chain uses TRBV5-4 and TRBJ2-7; D gene unclear. The sequenced sample was memory CD4+ T cells sorted from blood. Noted subset: CD45RA-negative fraction. The DNA for the CDR3 is TGTGCCAGCAGCGTGACGGCCTCCTACGAGCAGTACTTC. Amino acids: CASSVTASYEQYF.